The 2 T cell receptor beta chains in this list originate from one sample, sequenced in a study of glioma-infiltrating T cells. The iRepertoire nested amplicon-rescue multiplex PCR amplified TCR alpha and beta CDR3s from RNA. TCRdb reanalysed the multiplex PCR reads using MiXCR and keeps one entry per CDR3 protein. The repertoire holds approximately 120,000 distinct CDR3 sequences, with roughly 23% as singletons. Source material: glioma tissue, nonneoplastic brain tissue, or PBMCs (not recorded which). Source of these receptors: a human donor with low-grade glioma or glioblastoma, undergoing nonglioma brain surgery, or in good health (not recorded which).

The CDR3: CASSAGGPYEQYF. CDR3 sequence (DNA): TGCGCCAGCAGCGCGGGGGGGCCCTACGAGCAGTACTTC. The rearrangement links TRBV5-1 to TRBJ2-7; 9 bases match TRBD2. CDR3 length: 13 residues. Germline V gene lookup returns CDR1 SGHRS and CDR2 YFSETQ. V trimming: 4 bases; J trimming: 2 bases; junction bases outside the gene matches: 1.

This clonotype was counted many times. DNA of the CDR3: TGTGCCAGCGGTGTGACATTTAGCTCCTACGAGCAGTACTTC. Protein: CASGVTFSSYEQYF. This chain connects TRBV27 to TRBJ2-7; D uncertain. Germline V CDR1 and CDR2: MNHEY, SMNVEV (reference sequence). The CDR3 is 14 residues long. V was clipped by 8 bases and J by 0 bases, with 14 bases between them.